These 24 T cell receptor beta chains came from one sample sequenced in a study of shared clonotypes between healthy human individuals. Data came from immunoSEQ multiplex PCR; TCRdb stores just in-frame clones and leaves some out. The data hold more than 1 million clones, with 75% to 80% observed a single time. The sample consisted of memory CD4+ T cells from PBMCs. Specified subset: CD45RA-negative fraction. All receptors come from a man aged 18 to 35 in good health. Some clones in this sample may be carry-over from other donors' samples.

This clone was seen a few times. The gene calls are TRBV9 and TRBJ2-1; TRBD2 aligns across 8 bases. V shed 3 bases and J 4 bases; nucleotides not matched to a gene: 12. Germline V lookup: CDR1 SGDLS, CDR2 YYNGEE. This CDR3 comprises 17 residues. The CDR3 here is CASSATLTSGMYNEQFF. CDR3 DNA sequence: TGTGCCAGCAGCGCGACGCTTACTAGCGGAATGTACAATGAGCAGTTCTTC.

The chain employs TRBV5-1 and TRBJ1-2; 11 bases are a match to TRBD1. V lost 5 bases and J lost 13; bases outside the gene matches: 7. The CDR3 sequence is 12 residues long. Germline assignment: CDR1 SGHRS and CDR2 YFSETQ. The CDR3 region is CASSSGQGAVTF. The CDR3 DNA follows: TGCGCCAGCAGTTCAGGACAGGGGGCAGTCACCTTC.

V and J are TRBV7-6 and TRBJ1-5; D not certain. Per the germline V gene, CDR1 is SGHVS and CDR2 is FNYEAQ. The CDR3 runs 13 residues. The V gene lost 2 bases and the J gene lost 4 bases, with 6 bases spanning the gap. The CDR3 spells CASSLNWNQPQHF. The CDR3 nucleotides read TGTGCCAGCAGCTTAAACTGGAATCAGCCCCAGCATTTT.

This clone appeared a few times. This chain uses TRBV19 with TRBJ2-6; TRBD1 is a possible D gene (5 bases). V was clipped by 1 base and J by 1 base, with 14 bases between them. Germline CDR1 reads LNHDA; CDR2 reads SQIVND (reference sequence). The CDR3 covers 18 residues. This chain's CDR3 is CASSIGSGRLSGANVLTF. Written as DNA, the CDR3 is TGTGCCAGTAGTATAGGCTCAGGGCGGCTATCTGGGGCCAACGTCCTGACTTTC.

The chain recombines TRBV21-1 with TRBJ2-7; the table's D call, TRBD1, was not checked against the DNA. TRBV21-1 is deemed a pseudogene. CDR3 length equals 14 residues. In DNA, the CDR3 is TGTGCCAGCAGCCAAGATACAGGGTTCTGCGAGCAGTACTTC. Translating it yields CASSQDTGFCEQYF.

DNA for the CDR3: TGTGCCAGCAGCTCCCAGGGTTTTGGTGGCTACACCTTC. The encoded protein is CASSSQGFGGYTF. This sequence joins TRBV7-2 and TRBJ1-2; TRBD1 is a possible D gene (5 bases). V was cut by 4 bases and J by 7 bases, with 13 bases left in between. Germline V CDR1 and CDR2: SGHTA, FQGNSA. The CDR3 loop spans 13 amino acids.

With regard to this clone: This CDR3 is also generated by other DNA sequences in the sample. The rearrangement joins TRBV6-1 to TRBJ1-4, with unresolved D. The CDR3 is 12 residues long. CDR1 and CDR2 from the germline V gene are MNHNS and SASEGT. DNA for the CDR3: TGTGCTAGCGGGATAAGAATTGAAAAACTGTTTTTT. It is translated as CASGIRIEKLFF.

CDR3 nucleotide sequence: TGTGCCAGCAGCTTGGGGACTACCGATCAGCAGTTCTTC. Protein sequence: CASSLGTTDQQFF. This sequence joins TRBV5-6 and TRBJ2-1, with D perhaps matching TRBD2 (6 bases). The CDR3 loop spans 13 amino acids. V lost 0 bases, J lost 11 bases, and 12 bases lay in between. Germline V gene data show CDR1 as SGHDT and CDR2 as YYEEEE.

The chain links TRBV18 to TRBJ2-5; D is uncertain. The CDR3 has 13 amino acids. Germline loops: CDR1 KGHSH, CDR2 LQKENI. Between the trimmed V and J ends, which lost 4 bases and 3 bases, there was a span of 9 bases. The CDR3 region is CASSRGVKETQYF. CDR3 coding DNA: TGTGCCAGCTCACGCGGTGTCAAAGAGACCCAGTACTTC.

The chain recombines TRBV7-8 with TRBJ2-4; TRBD1 is a possible D gene (6 bases). V was clipped by 1 base and J by 8 bases, with 9 bases between them. Germline V gene data show CDR1 as SGHVS and CDR2 as FQNEAQ. This CDR3 contains 13 residues. CDR3: CASSLGTDDIQYF. DNA for the CDR3: TGTGCCAGCAGCTTAGGGACAGATGACATTCAGTACTTC.

This clone was recorded only once. The V call is TRBV5-1, the J call TRBJ2-5, with D unclear. Germline V gene lookup returns CDR1 SGHRS and CDR2 YFSETQ. The CDR3 covers 14 residues. V shed 6 bases and J shed 1 base, with 13 bases lying between them. CDR3 sequence (DNA): TGCGCCAGCAACCCCGGCGACCGCCAAGAGACCCAGTACTTC. This encodes CASNPGDRQETQYF.

The genes are TRBV19 and TRBJ1-1; 12 bases are a match to TRBD1. Per the germline V gene, CDR1 is LNHDA and CDR2 is SQIVND (reference sequence). This CDR3 is 17 amino acids long. V lost 4 bases to trimming and J lost 1 base; unmatched junction nucleotides: 7. In DNA, the CDR3 is TGTGCCAGTAGTAGGACCGGGACAGGGGGCGGGAACACTGAAGCTTTCTTT. Translation: CASSRTGTGGGNTEAFF.

A word on this clone: In the same sample, other DNA sequences code for this CDR3. V usage is TRBV18 and J usage is TRBJ1-5; TRBD1 matches at 10 bases. CDR1 and CDR2 (germline): KGHSH, LQKENI. This CDR3 has 15 amino acids. Unmatched junction bases numbered 6, after V lost 3 bases and J lost 7 bases. CDR3 amino acids: CASSPSRDRGQPQHF. The CDR3 DNA follows: TGTGCCAGCTCACCGTCCCGGGACAGGGGCCAGCCCCAGCATTTT.

The DNA for the CDR3 is TGTGCCTGGAGTGGCGCCTACGAGCAGTACTTC. Protein: CAWSGAYEQYF. The V call is TRBV30, the J call TRBJ2-5; no reliable D call. The J call is uncertain, as TRBJ2-7 better fits the DNA end. The CDR3 is 11 amino acids. Per the germline V gene, CDR1 is GTSNPN and CDR2 is SVGIG (reference sequence).

The chain carries TRBV5-1 and TRBJ1-4; D unresolved. This CDR3 is 13 amino acids long. Germline-derived CDR1 and CDR2 are SGHRS and YFSETQ. V was shortened by 4 bases and J by 3 bases, with 7 bases between the two germline ends. CDR3 DNA: TGCGCCAGCAGCCATTTGGCTAATGAAAAACTGTTTTTT. Translated, it gives CASSHLANEKLFF.

The sample holds a few counts of this clone. Other DNA sequences from this sample encode an identical CDR3 as well. The V call is TRBV7-2, the J call TRBJ1-2; perhaps TRBD1 as D (6 bases). The CDR3 consists of 13 residues. V gave up 4 bases and J gave up 4 bases, with 10 bases separating them. Per germline, CDR1 SGHTA and CDR2 FQGNSA. The CDR3 spells CASSSGQFYGYTF. CDR3 DNA sequence: TGTGCCAGCAGCTCAGGACAGTTCTATGGCTACACCTTC.

The chain has TRBV6-4 and TRBJ2-2; perhaps TRBD2 as D (5 bases). The CDR3 has 13 amino acids. Trimming left V 6 bases short and J 4 bases short, with 9 bases between. CDR1 and CDR2 (germline): MRHNA, SNTAGT. CDR3 in DNA: TGTGCCAGCAGGAGGGATCGCACCGGGGAGCTGTTTTTT. Translation gives CASRRDRTGELFF.

The CDR3 reads CASSLALGARYGYTF. The CDR3 DNA is TGTGCCAGCAGCTTGGCCCTGGGGGCGCGATATGGCTACACCTTC. V and J are TRBV5-4 and TRBJ1-2, with D perhaps matching TRBD1 (6 bases). In germline, CDR1 is SGHNT, CDR2 YYREEE (reference sequence). The CDR3 is made up of 15 amino acids. Trimming shortened V by 0 bases and J by 5 bases, and 14 bases separated the two germline ends.

The table lists this clone with a few counts. The chain carries TRBV30 and TRBJ2-7; D may be TRBD2 (6 bases). Germline V gene lookup returns CDR1 GTSNPN and CDR2 SVGIG (reference sequence). The germline V and J ends were trimmed by 7 bases and 6 bases, with 10 bases remaining between them. The CDR3 contains 10 residues. CDR3 loop: CAFGGFEQYF. In nucleotides, the CDR3 is TGTGCCTTTGGGGGGTTCGAGCAGTACTTC.

In nucleotides, the CDR3 is TGCGCCAGCAGCTTAAGGGGGCCGGTCGCTGAAGCTTTCTTT. Protein sequence: CASSLRGPVAEAFF. The V and J genes are TRBV5-1 and TRBJ1-1, with TRBD1 matching over 7 bases. CDR3 size: 14 residues. CDR1 is SGHRS, CDR2 YFSETQ, per germline. V trimming: 2 bases; J trimming: 6 bases; junction bases outside the gene matches: 7. Combining the CDR3 with reference TRBV5-1 and TRBJ1-1 gives the whole variable domain KAGVTQTPRYLIKTRGQQVTLSCSPISGHRSVSWYQQTPGQGLQFLFEYFSETQRNKGNFPGRFSGRQFSNSRSEMNVSTLELGDSALYLCASSLRGPVAEAFFGQGTRLTVV.

The rearrangement uses TRBV11-2 and TRBJ1-1; D is unclear. Trimming took 5 bases from V and 4 from J, leaving 17 bases between them. From germline, CDR1 is SGHAT and CDR2 FQNNGV. The CDR3 is made up of 15 amino acids. This CDR3 reads CASSPSQAWGTEAFF. The CDR3 nucleotides read TGTGCCAGCAGCCCCAGTCAGGCGTGGGGCACTGAAGCTTTCTTT.

This sequence joins TRBV10-3 and TRBJ2-1; the match to TRBD2 covers 14 bases. Germline V gene lookup returns CDR1 ENHRY and CDR2 SYGVKD. The CDR3 loop spans 15 amino acids. Losses at the gene ends were 6 bases for V and 7 bases for J; bases not matched to a gene: 5. The CDR3 here is CAISAGLAGGNEQFF. CDR3 nucleotide sequence: TGTGCCATCAGCGCCGGACTAGCGGGAGGTAATGAGCAGTTCTTC.

This clone was seen at least ten times. The CDR3, as DNA: TGTGCCATCAGTGGACAGGTTAGCACAGATACGCAGTATTTT. This sequence encodes CAISGQVSTDTQYF. The rearrangement links TRBV10-3 to TRBJ2-3; tentative D call: TRBD1 (6 bases). The CDR3 extends over 14 amino acids. The V gene's germline CDR1 is ENHRY and CDR2 SYGVKD. V dropped 4 bases and J dropped 0 bases, with 8 bases sitting between them.

A note on this clone: A single base separates this from a much larger clone, so it may be a read error. The chain uses TRBV7-9 and TRBJ1-1, with TRBD1 matching 7 bases. J lost 5 bases, V lost 2 bases, and 2 bases had no gene match. The V gene's germline CDR1 is SEHNR and CDR2 FQNEAQ (reference sequence). The CDR3 contains 13 residues. CDR3 nucleotide sequence: TGTGCCAGCAGCTTACAGGGGGAAACTGAAGCTTTCTTT. Its protein is CASSLQGETEAFF.